The rows below give T cell receptor beta chains drawn from one sample of a study of PD-1 blockade in classical Hodgkin lymphoma. Data came from immunoSEQ multiplex PCR; TCRdb stores just in-frame clones and leaves some out. The table records 20,000 to 25,000 clones, around 81% of them present only once. The starting material was peripheral blood mononuclear cells (PBMCs), obtained before the second cycle of nivolumab. The receptors originated from a human donor with classical Hodgkin lymphoma. The CDR3 runs from the conserved cysteine through the conserved F or W. D genes are given only for firm matches. A row's size may be missing; if present it is once, few, many or a size class.

j_gene,abundance,d_gene,v_gene,CDR3nt,CDR3aa
TRBJ1-5,NA,TRBD1,TRBV19,TGTGCCAGTAGTATTAGGACAGGGGAATCGGGGGGCAATCAGCCCCAGCATTTT,CASSIRTGESGGNQPQHF
TRBJ1-1,NA,NA,TRBV10-3,TGTGCCATCAGTCGGGGAGGGAGGGTTGACACTGAAGCTTTCTTT,CAISRGGRVDTEAFF
TRBJ1-5,NA,TRBD1,TRBV28,TGTGCCACCGTCTCGCTACGACAGGGCGGCCAGCCCCAGCATTTT,CATVSLRQGGQPQHF
TRBJ2-7,NA,NA,TRBV5-1,TGCGCCAGCAGGGTAGCGGAGACCTACGAGCAGTACTTC,CASRVAETYEQYF
TRBJ2-7,few,NA,TRBV6-5,TGTGCCAGCAGCCCCCGCGGGGCGTGGGACGAGCAGTACTTC,CASSPRGAWDEQYF
TRBJ2-1,NA,NA,TRBV5-1,TGCGCCAGCAGCTTGACAGCTCGGAATGAGCAGTTCTTC,CASSLTARNEQFF
TRBJ2-3,once,NA,TRBV15,TGTGCCACCAGCAGACCGGGCCCAGATACGCAGTATTTT,CATSRPGPDTQYF
TRBJ2-5,NA,NA,TRBV5-4,TGTGCCAGCAGCTTGGTGCAGGGCCCACAAGAGACCCAGTACTTC,CASSLVQGPQETQYF
TRBJ2-3,NA,TRBD2,TRBV19,TGTGCCAGTAGTCGGTTAGCGGGAGGGTACACAGATACGCAGTATTTT,CASSRLAGGYTDTQYF
TRBJ2-1,once,TRBD2,TRBV28,TGTGCCAGCAGTTCGGGGGGGCGAGGTGAGCAGTTCTTC,CASSSGGRGEQFF
TRBJ2-7,NA,TRBD2,TRBV5-4,TGTGCCAGCAGCCTCTCGACAGGTATATTGGGACTAGCCTACGAGCAGTACTTC,CASSLSTGILGLAYEQYF
TRBJ2-7,NA,TRBD1,TRBV5-1,TGCGCCAGCAGCCATGGTATCGCGGGACAGGGGGGTAACGAGCAGTACTTC,CASSHGIAGQGGNEQYF
TRBJ2-3,NA,NA,TRBV10-3,TGTGCCATCAGTGGTACAACGGGAGATACGCAGTATTTT,CAISGTTGDTQYF
TRBJ2-6,NA,NA,TRBV28,TGTGCCAGCAGTATGCAATCGACCATCTCTGGGGCCAACGTCCTGACTTTC,CASSMQSTISGANVLTF
TRBJ2-1,once,TRBD2,TRBV19,TGTGCCAGTAGTCCCCCCTTCCTGACCCGAGCGGGAGGGTACAATGAGCAGTTCTTC,CASSPPFLTRAGGYNEQFF
TRBJ1-5,NA,NA,TRBV28,TGTGCCAGCCTCCCTGGAGAGAGGGCCACGAATCAGCCCCAGCATTTT,CASLPGERATNQPQHF
TRBJ2-7,NA,NA,TRBV5-5,TGTGCCAGCAGCTTCGGGAGCTCCTACGAGCAGTACTTC,CASSFGSSYEQYF
TRBJ2-2,NA,NA,TRBV5-1,TGCGCCAGCAGCTACGGGACCTACACCGGGGAGCTGTTTTTT,CASSYGTYTGELFF